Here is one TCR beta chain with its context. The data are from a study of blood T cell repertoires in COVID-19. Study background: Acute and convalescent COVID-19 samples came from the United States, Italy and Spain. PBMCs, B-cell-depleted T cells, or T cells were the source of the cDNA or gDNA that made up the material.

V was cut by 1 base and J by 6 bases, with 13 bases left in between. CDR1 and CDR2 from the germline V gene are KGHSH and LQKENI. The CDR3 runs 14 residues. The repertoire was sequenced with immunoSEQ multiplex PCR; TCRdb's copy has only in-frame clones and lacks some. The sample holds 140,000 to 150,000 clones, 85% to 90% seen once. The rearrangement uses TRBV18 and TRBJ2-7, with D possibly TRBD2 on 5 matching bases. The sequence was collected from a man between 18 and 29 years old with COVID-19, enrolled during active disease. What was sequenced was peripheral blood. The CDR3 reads CASSPQGESTEQYF. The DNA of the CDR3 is TGTGCCAGCTCACCACAGGGAGAATCTACCGAGCAGTACTTC.